The 16 T cell receptor beta chains reported below all come from one sample, sequenced in a study of shared clonotypes between healthy human individuals. As defined, naive CD8 cells were CD45RO-negative and positively selected for CCR7, with terminally differentiated effector memory CD45RA+ cells excluded. Clones were sequenced by immunoSEQ multiplex PCR, and TCRdb holds only the in-frame ones, with some missing. The sample consists of around 650,000 clones, around 96% of them appearing once. The sequenced sample was naive CD8+ T cells sorted from blood. These receptors were taken from a woman younger than 45 in good health.

This chain links TRBV18 with TRBJ2-5; 14 nucleotides align to TRBD2. The CDR3 is 15 residues long. Germline loops: CDR1 KGHSH, CDR2 LQKENI. J gave up 3 bases and V 6 bases, and 3 bases lay outside the gene matches. The CDR3 DNA sequence: TGTGCCAGCTCCCCGGGACTAGCGGGAGAAGAGACCCAGTACTTC. Protein product: CASSPGLAGEETQYF.

The V and J genes are TRBV30 and TRBJ2-7, with D perhaps TRBD1 or TRBD2 (5 bases each). The CDR3 totals 13 residues. Trimming took 0 bases from V and 7 from J, leaving 13 bases between them. The germline V gene has CDR1 GTSNPN and CDR2 SVGIG (reference sequence). The chain's CDR3 is CAWSVSRGREQYF. Written as DNA, the CDR3 is TGTGCCTGGAGTGTATCTAGGGGACGAGAGCAGTACTTC.

This clone was counted a single time. The chain recombines TRBV29-1 with TRBJ1-2, with D uncertain. CDR1 and CDR2 from the germline V gene are SQVTM and ANQGSEA. The CDR3 sequence is 15 residues long. The ends were cut back, 4 bases at V and 0 bases at J, with 15 bases in the middle. The CDR3 DNA reads TGCAGCGTTGCTTCAGCTCACGGGGCTAACTATGGCTACACCTTC. This encodes CSVASAHGANYGYTF. Combining the CDR3 with reference TRBV29-1 and TRBJ1-2 gives the whole variable domain SAVISQKPSRDICQRGTSLTIQCQVDSQVTMMFWYRQQPGQSLTLIATANQGSEATYESGFVIDKFPISRPNLTFSTLTVSNMSPEDSSIYLCSVASAHGANYGYTFGSGTRLTVV.

The genes are TRBV13 and TRBJ1-1; no definite D call. Germline V gene sequence: CDR1 PRHDT, CDR2 FYEKMQ (reference sequence). The CDR3 totals 16 residues. V was pared by 0 bases and J by 4 bases, with 15 bases between. In DNA, the CDR3 is TGTGCCAGCAGCTTAGGGTTTGGGGTTGAGGGCACTGAAGCTTTCTTT. Translating it yields CASSLGFGVEGTEAFF.

This clone was counted a few times. The J gene is TRBJ1-1, the V gene TRBV7-9; D call uncertain. Per the germline V gene, CDR1 is SEHNR and CDR2 is FQNEAQ (reference sequence). The CDR3 loop spans 14 amino acids. Trimming stripped 3 bases from V and 1 base from J, with 9 bases between. The CDR3 loop is CASSLPGPNTEAFF. CDR3 DNA: TGTGCCAGCAGCTTGCCTGGGCCGAACACTGAAGCTTTCTTT.

This chain links TRBV10-3 with TRBJ2-7; D remains unclear. The CDR3 runs to 13 residues. In germline, CDR1 is ENHRY, CDR2 SYGVKD. V was cut by 3 bases and J by 7 bases, with 13 bases left in between. The CDR3 DNA reads TGTGCCATCAGTGAAGAGTCTGCTCTGGAGCAGTACTTC. Protein sequence: CAISEESALEQYF.

The CDR3 coding sequence is TGTGCCAGTACATCCACCGGGACTAGCGGCGATGGAACAGAGACCCAGTACTTC. Translated, it gives CASTSTGTSGDGTETQYF. This sequence joins TRBV28 and TRBJ2-5, with TRBD2 matching over 11 bases. The germline V gene encodes CDR1 MDHEN and CDR2 SYDVKM. CDR3 length equals 18 residues. V lost 9 bases to trimming and J lost 4 bases; unmatched junction nucleotides: 19.

The gene calls are TRBV27 and TRBJ2-2, with D possibly TRBD1 on 6 matching bases. Germline V gene data show CDR1 as MNHEY and CDR2 as SMNVEV (reference sequence). Trimming cost V 3 bases and J 5 bases, with 16 bases left between them. This CDR3 spans 16 amino acids. CDR3 residues: CASSLSQGLLTGELFF. As DNA, the CDR3 is TGTGCCAGCAGTTTGTCGCAGGGGTTGTTAACCGGGGAGCTGTTTTTT.

The rearrangement links TRBV28 to TRBJ2-1; 14 bases align to TRBD2. V shed 4 bases, J shed 8 bases, and the junction held 4 bases outside the gene matches. CDR1 MDHEN and CDR2 SYDVKM come from the germline V gene. CDR3 length: 15 amino acids. CDR3 amino acids: CASSYRLAGGDEQFF. As DNA, the CDR3 is TGTGCCAGCAGTTACCGACTAGCGGGAGGGGATGAGCAGTTCTTC. Looking up the rest from reference TRBV28 and TRBJ2-1 gives the full variable domain: DVKVTQSSRYLVKRTGEKVFLECVQDMDHENMFWYRQDPGLGLRLIYFSYDVKMKEKGDIPEGYSVSREKKERFSLILESASTNQTSMYLCASSYRLAGGDEQFFGPGTRLTVL.

As concerns this clone: Because the CDR3 is missing its conserved closing phenylalanine or tryptophan, this is likely a read error. This chain joins TRBV6-5 and TRBJ2-7; D gene uncertain. Germline V lookup: CDR1 MNHEY, CDR2 SVGAGI. This CDR3 has 13 amino acids. Trimming pared 0 bases from V and 6 bases from J, leaving 9 bases between. The CDR3 loop reads CASSYSELPEQYY. The CDR3 coding sequence is TGTGCCAGCAGTTACTCGGAATTACCCGAGCAGTACTAC.

The chain couples TRBV19 to TRBJ2-7; 10 bases line up with TRBD1. CDR3 length: 14 amino acids. Germline CDR1 LNHDA, CDR2 SQIVND (reference sequence). The ends lost 10 bases at V and 2 bases at J; junction bases unmatched: 8. CDR3 amino acids: CATATGTGAYEQYF. CDR3 coding DNA: TGTGCCACTGCTACCGGGACAGGGGCCTACGAGCAGTACTTC.

The chain joins TRBV5-1 to TRBJ2-1, with 10 bases fitting TRBD1. The CDR3 is 16 amino acids. CDR1 and CDR2 from the germline V gene are SGHRS and YFSETQ. J gave up 4 bases and V 4 bases, and 8 bases lay outside the gene matches. CDR3 nucleotide sequence: TGCGCCAGCAGCCAGACAGGGGGCGCATTGTACAATGAGCAGTTCTTC. Protein: CASSQTGGALYNEQFF.

The CDR3 DNA sequence: TGCGCCAGCAGCCAAGAACCGGGGCGGGGGGCCTACGAGCAGTACTTC. Amino acid sequence: CASSQEPGRGAYEQYF. The V call is TRBV4-1, the J call TRBJ2-7; 8 bases fit TRBD2. CDR3 size: 16 residues. Germline lookup yields CDR1 MGHRA and CDR2 YSYEKL. V shed 0 bases and J 2 bases; nucleotides not matched to a gene: 6.

The chain carries TRBV14 and TRBJ2-7, with unresolved D. The V gene's germline CDR1 is SGHDN and CDR2 FVKESK. The CDR3 contains 16 residues. Trimming shortened V by 0 bases and J by 5 bases, and 17 bases separated the two germline ends. The CDR3 protein is CASSQEEWEDGDEQYF. The CDR3 DNA reads as TGTGCCAGCAGCCAAGAAGAATGGGAAGATGGGGACGAGCAGTACTTC.

Here the CDR3 DNA reads TGTGCCAGCAGGGGACAGACCTACGAGCAGTACTTC. Its translation: CASRGQTYEQYF. This rearrangement joins TRBV7-9 to TRBJ2-7, with 7 positions matching TRBD1. Trimming took 6 bases from V and 2 from J; bases not matched to a gene: 1. Germline lookup yields CDR1 SEHNR and CDR2 FQNEAQ (reference sequence). There are 12 residues in the CDR3.

V and J are TRBV19 and TRBJ1-5, with D unresolved. The CDR3 is made up of 15 amino acids. CDR1 and CDR2 (germline): LNHDA, SQIVND (reference sequence). The germline V and J ends were trimmed by 1 base and 0 bases, with 7 bases remaining between them. CDR3 nucleotide sequence: TGTGCCAGTAGTATAGCCATTTATAGCAATCAGCCCCAGCATTTT. Encoded protein: CASSIAIYSNQPQHF.